The rows below give T cell receptor beta chains drawn from one sample of a study of cytomegalovirus exposure and HLA in healthy donors. Assay: immunoSEQ multiplex PCR; the TCRdb copy retains only in-frame clones and omits some. The sample yields 120,000 or so clones, around 80% seen once. The sequenced sample was PBMCs. The receptors originated from a female donor in good health and CMV-seropositive. CDR3s include the opening cysteine and the closing phenylalanine or tryptophan. The D gene is left open where the match is weak. Clone sizes are given selectively: once, few, many, or a class where the clone is expanded.

NA	TRBV5-6	few	TRBJ2-3	TGTGCCAGCAGCTTGGGCCGGAGCCCTAGCACAGATACGCAGTATTTT	CASSLGRSPSTDTQYF
TRBD2	TRBV2	NA	TRBJ2-1	TGTGCCAGCAGGGGGGCTAGCGGGGGGATTTCCTACAATGAGCAGTTCTTC	CASRGASGGISYNEQFF
NA	TRBV11-1	once	TRBJ2-1	TGTGCCAGCAGCTCACGGGGGAGGAACAATGAGCAGTTCTTC	CASSSRGRNNEQFF
NA	TRBV4-1	once	TRBJ1-5	TGCGCCAGCAGCCAAGCCTCGACTGCCAATCAGCCCCAGCATTTT	CASSQASTANQPQHF
NA	TRBV11-2	NA	TRBJ2-3	TGTGCCAGCAGTCGCGTGGATACGCAGTATTTT	CASSRVDTQYF
TRBD1	TRBV4-1	once	TRBJ1-5	TGCGCCAGCAGCCAAGAGGACAGGCTCAATCAGCCCCAGCATTTT	CASSQEDRLNQPQHF
NA	TRBV30	NA	TRBJ2-1	TGTGCCTGGATTAGTCGGGGATCCGGGGGGCAGTTCTTC	CAWISRGSGGQFF
TRBD2	TRBV19	NA	TRBJ2-1	TGTGCCAGTAGGACTAGCGGGGGTAGTGTGGAGCAGTTCTTC	CASRTSGGSVEQFF
NA	TRBV4-3	NA	TRBJ1-2	TGCGCCAGCAGCCAAGATGGGGCGGCTCCCAACTATGGCTACACCTTC	CASSQDGAAPNYGYTF
TRBD2	TRBV30	NA	TRBJ2-2	TGTGCCTGGAGTGCAAGCGGGGGGCTGATAACCGGGGAGCTGTTTTTT	CAWSASGGLITGELFF
NA	TRBV27	few	TRBJ1-1	TGTGCCAGCCCTTCATATCGGGCTTTCTTT	CASPSYRAFF
NA	TRBV4-2	NA	TRBJ1-4	TGTGCCAGCAGCCAAGATCAGTCCAGGGAACTGTTTTTT	CASSQDQSRELFF
NA	TRBV10-2	once	TRBJ2-5	TGCGCCAGCAGTGATATAGCCGCCCAGTACTTC	CASSDIAAQYF
TRBD1	TRBV5-4	NA	TRBJ1-2	TGTGCCAGCCACCCTCAGGGGGCACAGAGATTAGTTGGCTACACCTTC	CASHPQGAQRLVGYTF
TRBD1	TRBV6-6	NA	TRBJ1-6	TGTGCCGCAAACTACGACAGGGCCGATAATTCACCCCTCCACTTT	CAANYDRADNSPLHF